This note documents a single T cell receptor (beta chain) sequence. The data belong to a study of OX40 agonist ivuxolimab in advanced cancers. Study-wide background: In this cohort, patients received ivuxolimab, an agonistic anti-OX40 (CD134) antibody.

The germline V and J ends were trimmed by 4 bases and 6 bases, with 10 bases remaining between them. Germline V CDR1 and CDR2: MGHRA, YSYEKL. The CDR3 covers 13 residues. Sequenced by immunoSEQ multiplex PCR; TCRdb stores in-frame clones only, minus some. The table includes about 17,000 clones, roughly 75% detected once. This sample comprised CD4+ or CD8+ T cells sorted from blood, obtained in a trial of the OX40 agonist ivuxolimab. The chain carries TRBV4-1 and TRBJ2-1; possibly TRBD2 for D (6 bases). This clonotype originated in an adult with an advanced solid tumor such as melanoma, head and neck, liver or kidney cancer. The CDR3 sequence: CASSLQEGNEQFF. In nucleotides, the CDR3 is TGCGCCAGCAGCCTCCAGGAGGGCAATGAGCAGTTCTTC.